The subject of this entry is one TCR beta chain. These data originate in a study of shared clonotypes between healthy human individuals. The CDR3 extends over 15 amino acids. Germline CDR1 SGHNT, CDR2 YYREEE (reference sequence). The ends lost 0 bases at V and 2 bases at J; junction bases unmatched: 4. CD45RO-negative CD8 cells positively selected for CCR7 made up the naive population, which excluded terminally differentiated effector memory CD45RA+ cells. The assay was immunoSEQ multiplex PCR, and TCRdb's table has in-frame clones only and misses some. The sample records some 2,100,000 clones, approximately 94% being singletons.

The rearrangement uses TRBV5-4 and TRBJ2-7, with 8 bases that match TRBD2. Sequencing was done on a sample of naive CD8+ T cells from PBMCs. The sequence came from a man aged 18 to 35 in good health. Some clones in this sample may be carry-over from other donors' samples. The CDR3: CASSLGREGPYEQYF. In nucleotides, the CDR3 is TGTGCCAGCAGCTTGGGACGGGAGGGCCCCTACGAGCAGTACTTC.